Each of the 30 T cell receptor beta chains below was sequenced from the same sample in a study of CD8 T cells in Susac syndrome. With random hexamers, about 0.5 to 1 ug RNA was reverse transcribed. TCRdb passed the immunoSEQ multiplex PCR reads through MiXCR, listing each CDR3 protein once. The table records around 130,000 distinct CDR3 sequences, about 95% of them present only once. The sequencing input was CD4+ T cells from PBMCs. Source of these receptors: a human donor with multiple sclerosis.

The chain carries TRBV28 and TRBJ2-5; D perhaps matches TRBD1 (6 bases). The germline V and J ends were trimmed by 10 bases and 7 bases, with 19 bases remaining between them. CDR3 size: 13 residues. The germline V gene encodes CDR1 MDHEN and CDR2 SYDVKM. The CDR3 nucleotides read TGTGCCACCAACCGGGACACGTCGCGGACCCAGTACTTC. It is translated as CATNRDTSRTQYF.

This clonotype was picked up one time. The chain joins TRBV14 to TRBJ2-5; D is uncertain. Germline assignment: CDR1 SGHDN and CDR2 FVKESK. CDR3 length equals 16 residues. With 0 bases removed from V and 5 bases from J, the gap between germline ends came to 16 bases. In DNA form, the CDR3 reads TGTGCCAGCAGCCAAGATCAGTTCACGTTGGTGGAGACCCAGTACTTC. Its protein product is CASSQDQFTLVETQYF.

This chain connects TRBV9 to TRBJ2-2; the D is unclear. Germline CDR1 reads SGDLS; CDR2 reads YYNGEE. The CDR3 runs 16 residues. Deletions cut 3 bases from V and 3 bases from J, with 15 bases between. The CDR3 here is CASSGGRGWDTGELFF. DNA of the CDR3: TGTGCCAGCAGCGGAGGCCGAGGCTGGGACACCGGGGAGCTGTTTTTT.

This chain links TRBV29-1 with TRBJ2-7, with 9 bases aligning to TRBD1. Trimming cost V 4 bases and J 3 bases; bases outside gene matches: 22. The CDR3 has 19 residues. CDR1 is SQVTM, CDR2 ANQGSEA, per germline. The CDR3 coding sequence is TGCAGCGTTGTCGAGTCTGCCACCACAGGGGGCGCGGGAATCTACGAGCAGTACTTC. This translates into CSVVESATTGGAGIYEQYF.

V usage is TRBV29-1 and J usage is TRBJ2-5; 8 nucleotides agree with TRBD2. The J segment lost 1 base and the V segment lost 5 bases, leaving 3 bases of the junction unmatched. CDR1 is SQVTM, CDR2 ANQGSEA, per germline. The CDR3 loop spans 13 amino acids. CDR3: CSVSSGLQETQYF. DNA for the CDR3: TGCAGCGTTTCTAGCGGGCTCCAAGAGACCCAGTACTTC.

This clonotype was observed once. The genes are TRBV24-1 and TRBJ2-5, with D unresolved. Per germline, CDR1 KGHDR and CDR2 SFDVKD. Deletions cut 4 bases from V and 3 bases from J, with 17 bases between. CDR3 length equals 16 residues. CDR3 DNA sequence: TGTGCCACCAGTGACCCAGCGACTGGCAGGAAAGAGACCCAGTACTTC. This gives the protein CATSDPATGRKETQYF.

This clonotype showed up just once. The chain carries TRBV20-1 and TRBJ1-5; 9 bases are shared with TRBD1. Germline CDR1 reads DFQATT; CDR2 reads SNEGSKA (reference sequence). The CDR3 is 13 amino acids. V shed 6 bases and J 3 bases; nucleotides not matched to a gene: 3. The DNA of the CDR3 is TGCAGTGCCAGGGACAGGGCCAATCAGCCCCAGCATTTT. It codes for CSARDRANQPQHF.

This chain uses TRBV19 with TRBJ2-7; 10 bases line up with TRBD1. This CDR3 region has 15 residues. The germline V gene encodes CDR1 LNHDA and CDR2 SQIVND (reference sequence). Germline trimming cut 4 bases from V and 3 bases from J; bases unmatched to any gene: 6. The CDR3 region has the DNA TGTGCCAGTAGTACTCCGGGACAGGGGATCTACGAGCAGTACTTC. Protein sequence: CASSTPGQGIYEQYF.

The chain recombines TRBV20-1 with TRBJ1-5; D is undetermined. This CDR3 has 15 residues. The ends were cut back, 0 bases at V and 4 bases at J, with 13 bases in the middle. CDR1 and CDR2 (germline): DFQATT, SNEGSKA (reference sequence). The CDR3 DNA reads TGCAGTGCTAGAGAGGGCCAGGTACGGAATCAGCCCCAGCATTTT. It translates to CSAREGQVRNQPQHF.

A remark on this clonotype: An end of the junction differs from the germline gene, which may be a read error. V gene TRBV20-1 combines with J gene TRBJ2-7; D possibly corresponds to TRBD1 (5 bases). CDR1 and CDR2 (germline): DFQATT, SNEGSKA (reference sequence). The CDR3 totals 13 residues. The DNA for the CDR3 is TGCAGTGCCAGAGACAGCTCCTCCTACGAGCAGTACTTC. It is translated as CSARDSSSYEQYF.

The chain carries TRBV4-3 and TRBJ2-7, with D hard to call. Trimming pared 0 bases from V and 5 bases from J, leaving 11 bases between. CDR1 is LGHNA, CDR2 YSLEER, per germline. The CDR3 is 14 amino acids. Written as DNA, the CDR3 is TGCGCCAGCAGCCAAGATAATGTAGCTCACGAGCAGTACTTC. This encodes CASSQDNVAHEQYF.

The genes are TRBV6-1 and TRBJ2-5; a weak D match, TRBD2 (6 bases). CDR1 is MNHNS, CDR2 SASEGT, per germline. The V end lost 9 bases, the J end lost 5 bases, and 16 bases lay between the germline ends. The CDR3 consists of 13 residues. The CDR3 DNA follows: TGTGCCAGTCGTCTGGGGGGAGAGGAGACCCAGTACTTC. Encoded protein: CASRLGGEETQYF.

The gene calls are TRBV14 and TRBJ2-1, with a weak D call TRBD1 (5 bases). Germline-derived CDR1 and CDR2 are SGHDN and FVKESK. V was cut by 0 bases and J by 8 bases, with 5 bases left in between. The CDR3 length is 12 residues. The CDR3 nucleotides are TGTGCCAGCAGCCAAGACAGGGATGAGCAGTTCTTC. Translated: CASSQDRDEQFF. The full variable domain, rest sourced from reference TRBV14 and TRBJ2-1, is EAGVTQFPSHSVIEKGQTVTLRCDPISGHDNLYWYRRVMGKEIKFLLHFVKESKQDESGMPNNRFLAERTGGTYSTLKVQPAELEDSGVYFCASSQDRDEQFFGPGTRLTVL.

This sequence joins TRBV7-9 and TRBJ2-1; no clear D. The CDR3 has 13 amino acids. Germline values: CDR1 SEHNR, CDR2 FQNEAQ (reference sequence). V lost 5 bases to trimming and J lost 7 bases, with 12 bases between them. The CDR3 coding sequence is TGTGCCAGCAGCGCCCGGCTGGGGAATGAGCAGTTCTTC. Residues: CASSARLGNEQFF.

The rearrangement links TRBV7-2 to TRBJ2-5, with TRBD2 identical over 8 bases. V lost 2 bases and J lost 5; bases outside the gene matches: 7. Germline V gives CDR1 SGHTA, CDR2 FQGNSA. The CDR3 spans 15 residues. The CDR3 sequence is CASSLRTSFSETQYF. The CDR3 coding sequence is TGTGCCAGCAGCTTAAGGACTAGCTTTAGCGAGACCCAGTACTTC.

This chain links TRBV20-1 with TRBJ1-3, with TRBD1 matching 8 bases. J gave up 5 bases and V 6 bases, and 12 bases lay outside the gene matches. CDR3 size: 15 residues. Germline values: CDR1 DFQATT, CDR2 SNEGSKA (reference sequence). This CDR3 is CSAADRGFPRNTIYF. The CDR3 DNA reads TGCAGTGCAGCCGACAGGGGCTTCCCCAGAAACACCATATATTTT.

This sequence joins TRBV19 and TRBJ2-7, with D possibly matching TRBD1 (6 bases). Trimming took 4 bases from V and 0 from J, leaving 13 bases between them. The CDR3 loop spans 15 amino acids. The germline gives CDR1 LNHDA, CDR2 SQIVND (reference sequence). CDR3 residues: CASSRGHLSSYEQYF. The CDR3 nucleotides read TGTGCCAGTAGTAGGGGACACTTGAGCTCCTACGAGCAGTACTTC.

The V and J genes are TRBV20-1 and TRBJ1-1; weak D call: TRBD1 (6 bases). CDR1 and CDR2 from the germline V gene are DFQATT and SNEGSKA (reference sequence). CDR3 length: 13 amino acids. The CDR3 DNA reads as TGCAGCCCCCGCAGGGGCACGAACACTGAAGCTTTCTTT. Its protein product is CSPRRGTNTEAFF.

With respect to this clonotype: At one of its ends the junction is not consistent with the germline gene, which may arise from a read error. V is TRBV28 and J is TRBJ2-5; D remains unclear. Germline V gene data show CDR1 as MDHEN and CDR2 as SYDVKM. The CDR3 runs to 12 residues. CDR3 region: CASSLIQQTQYF. For the CDR3, the DNA is TGTGCCAGCAGTTTAATCCAACAGACCCAGTACTTC.

The CDR3 DNA sequence: TGCAGTGCTAGGTTTTCACGTTGGGGGGTAGAGGAGACCCAGTACTTC. This translates into CSARFSRWGVEETQYF. The chain has TRBV20-1 and TRBJ2-5; D perhaps matches TRBD2 (6 bases). With 3 bases removed from V and 5 bases from J, the gap between germline ends came to 22 bases. Germline V gene lookup returns CDR1 DFQATT and CDR2 SNEGSKA (reference sequence). The CDR3 consists of 16 residues.

The V gene is TRBV3-1, the J gene TRBJ2-7, with 7 bases aligning to TRBD1. The junction had 5 bases not matched to a gene; V was cut back by 1 base and J by 5 bases. Germline CDR1 is LGHDT and CDR2 is YNNKEL (reference sequence). The CDR3 sequence is 14 residues long. CDR3 residues: CASSQATGSDEQYF. DNA of the CDR3: TGTGCCAGCAGCCAAGCGACAGGGAGTGACGAGCAGTACTTC.

The chain has TRBV11-2 and TRBJ2-1; maybe TRBD2 (5 bases). V was trimmed by 4 bases and J by 8 bases, leaving 18 bases between them. The CDR3 is made up of 15 amino acids. Germline lookup yields CDR1 SGHAT and CDR2 FQNNGV. This CDR3 is CASSSRTPRRYEQFF. CDR3 nucleotide sequence: TGTGCCAGCAGCTCTCGGACTCCACGGAGGTATGAGCAGTTCTTC.

This CDR3 reads CSVGGGRNYGYTF. The CDR3 bases are TGCAGCGTGGGCGGCGGGAGAAACTATGGCTACACCTTC. This chain uses TRBV29-1 with TRBJ1-2; unclear D gene. The CDR3 totals 13 residues. Germline CDR1 reads SQVTM; CDR2 reads ANQGSEA. V was cut by 6 bases and J by 2 bases, with 13 bases left in between.

The chain couples TRBV7-6 to TRBJ2-1, with D perhaps TRBD2 (6 bases). This CDR3 spans 13 amino acids. Germline values: CDR1 SGHVS, CDR2 FNYEAQ. V shed 4 bases and J shed 8 bases, with 12 bases lying between them. CDR3 DNA: TGTGCCAGCAGCTCAATGACTAGTTATGAGCAGTTCTTC. Amino acids: CASSSMTSYEQFF.

CDR3 sequence reads: CSVVVGAVTGELFF. The CDR3 DNA reads as TGCAGCGTTGTAGTCGGGGCGGTCACCGGGGAGCTGTTTTTT. The rearrangement joins TRBV29-1 to TRBJ2-2; TRBD1 or TRBD2 may be the D gene (5 bases each). This CDR3 has 14 amino acids. Germline V gives CDR1 SQVTM, CDR2 ANQGSEA. The germline V and J ends were trimmed by 4 bases and 4 bases, with 13 bases remaining between them.

This rearrangement joins TRBV30 to TRBJ1-2; TRBD1 matches at 8 bases. The CDR3 extends over 13 amino acids. V was pared by 3 bases and J by 6 bases, with 6 bases of the junction left unmatched. CDR1 is GTSNPN, CDR2 SVGIG, per germline (reference sequence). The DNA for the CDR3 is TGTGCCTGGAGCCTGACAGGGGTTAATGGCTACACCTTC. Translation: CAWSLTGVNGYTF.

The genes are TRBV6-2 or TRBV6-3 and TRBJ2-7; TRBD2 agrees at 7 bases. Germline CDR1 MNHEY, CDR2 SVGEGT. V lost 5 bases and J lost 5; bases outside the gene matches: 6. The CDR3 is made up of 13 amino acids. CDR3 sequence reads: CASSLRLAHEQYF. The CDR3 DNA sequence: TGTGCCAGCAGTCTACGACTAGCCCACGAGCAGTACTTC.

The chain uses TRBV20-1 and TRBJ2-7; 9 bases are shared with TRBD2. J lost 8 bases, V lost 2 bases, and 4 bases had no gene match. Per germline, CDR1 DFQATT and CDR2 SNEGSKA (reference sequence). This CDR3 region has 12 residues. For the CDR3, the DNA is TGCAGTGCTAGACTAGCGGGGTCAAAGCAGTACTTC. Protein product: CSARLAGSKQYF.

The CDR3 DNA reads as TGTGCCACCAGGGCGAGGGGCCTCGACAGGGAGACCCAGTACTTC. It translates to CATRARGLDRETQYF. The J gene is TRBJ2-5, the V gene TRBV15; possible D gene TRBD1, 6 bases. This CDR3 comprises 15 residues. The germline V gene has CDR1 LNHNV and CDR2 YYDKDF (reference sequence). Trimming removed 6 bases at V and 5 bases at J, with 19 bases between. Based on the CDR3 plus reference TRBV15 and TRBJ2-5, the full variable domain is DAMVIQNPRYQVTQFGKPVTLSCSQTLNHNVMYWYQQKSSQAPKLLFHYYDKDFNNEADTPDNFQSRRPNTSFCFLDIRSPGLGDTAMYLCATRARGLDRETQYFGPGTRLLVL.

This clonotype was seen only a few times. This chain uses TRBV28 with TRBJ2-5; D gene ambiguous. Germline-derived CDR1 and CDR2 are MDHEN and SYDVKM. The CDR3 is 11 residues long. Trimming took off 1 base at V and 5 bases at J, with 2 bases between the two ends. Here the CDR3 reads CASSLSETQYF. DNA of the CDR3: TGTGCCAGCAGTTTATCCGAGACCCAGTACTTC.